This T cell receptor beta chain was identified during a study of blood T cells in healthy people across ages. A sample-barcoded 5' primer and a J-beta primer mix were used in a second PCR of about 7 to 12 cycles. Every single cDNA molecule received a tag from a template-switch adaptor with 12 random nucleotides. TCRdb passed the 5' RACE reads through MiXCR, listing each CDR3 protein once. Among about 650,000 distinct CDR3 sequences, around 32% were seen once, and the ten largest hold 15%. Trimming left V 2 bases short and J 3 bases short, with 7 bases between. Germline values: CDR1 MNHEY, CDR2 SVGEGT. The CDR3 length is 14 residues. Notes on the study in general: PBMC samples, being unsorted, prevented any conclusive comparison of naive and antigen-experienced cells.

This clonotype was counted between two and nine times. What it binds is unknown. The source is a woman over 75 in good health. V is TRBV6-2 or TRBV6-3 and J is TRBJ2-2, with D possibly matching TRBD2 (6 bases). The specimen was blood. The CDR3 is CASSYGGYTGELFF. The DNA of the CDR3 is TGTGCCAGCAGTTACGGGGGGTACACCGGGGAGCTGTTTTTT.